Shown below are 7 T cell receptor beta chains from a single sample sequenced in a study of cytomegalovirus exposure and HLA in healthy donors. PCR used 60 Vbeta primers and 13 Jbeta primers. The protocol was immunoSEQ multiplex PCR, while the TCRdb copy is restricted to in-frame clones and leaves out a portion. The table shows about 100,000 clones, with about 80% occurring only once. The sequenced sample consisted of PBMCs. These receptors all come from a female donor in good health and CMV-seropositive.

This chain's CDR3 is CASSPGGSGRGNQPQHF. The CDR3 coding sequence is TGTGCCAGCAGCCCCGGTGGTTCGGGTCGTGGCAATCAGCCCCAGCATTTT. The gene calls are TRBV9 and TRBJ1-5; D is unclear. The CDR3 covers 17 residues. V lost 4 bases to trimming and J lost 2 bases, with 19 bases between them. CDR1 is SGDLS and CDR2 is YYNGEE in the germline V gene.

This chain joins TRBV6-5 and TRBJ2-1, with 7 bases identical to TRBD1. The germline gives CDR1 MNHEY, CDR2 SVGAGI. CDR3 length: 15 residues. With V trimmed by 6 bases and J by 4 bases, 9 bases remained unmatched. The DNA of the CDR3 is TGTGCCAGCAGAGGCCCCGGGACAGTTTACAATGAGCAGTTCTTC. Translated, it gives CASRGPGTVYNEQFF.

The chain joins TRBV12-5 to TRBJ1-2; the D gene is possibly TRBD1 (6 bases). V gave up 1 base and J gave up 2 bases, with 8 bases separating them. Germline values: CDR1 LGHNT, CDR2 FRNRAP. The CDR3 totals 14 residues. The CDR3 loop reads CASGLAQGNYGYTF. The CDR3 bases are TGTGCTAGTGGTTTGGCCCAGGGGAACTATGGCTACACCTTC.

This clone occurred a few times. The V call is TRBV30, the J call TRBJ2-7; D is possibly TRBD1 (6 bases). Looked up from germline, CDR1 is GTSNPN and CDR2 is SVGIG (reference sequence). Trimming cost V 3 bases and J 3 bases, with 15 bases left between them. The CDR3 contains 14 residues. For the CDR3, the DNA is TGTGCCTGGAGGAGGACAGAACCTTACTACGAGCAGTACTTC. Its protein is CAWRRTEPYYEQYF.

The chain links TRBV7-2 to TRBJ2-1; D may be TRBD2 (7 bases). This CDR3 comprises 16 residues. Germline V lookup: CDR1 SGHTA, CDR2 FQGNSA. Deletions cut 0 bases from V and 6 bases from J, with 15 bases between. CDR3 sequence: CASSLAVGGLSNEQFF. In nucleotides, the CDR3 is TGTGCCAGCAGCTTAGCGGTCGGGGGGCTCTCCAATGAGCAGTTCTTC.

The chain recombines TRBV27 with TRBJ2-7, with TRBD2 as a possible D gene (6 bases). Germline CDR1 and CDR2: MNHEY and SMNVEV (reference sequence). The V end was cut by 9 bases, the J end by 2 bases, with 17 bases between. The length of the CDR3 is 14 residues. This CDR3 reads CASKGSGRTYEQYF. In DNA form, the CDR3 reads TGTGCCAGTAAGGGGTCAGGGAGGACCTACGAGCAGTACTTC.

The chain carries TRBV2 and TRBJ2-5, with 11 bases lining up with TRBD1. TRBJ2-7 matches the DNA end more closely, so the J call is doubtful. This CDR3 has 11 amino acids. Germline V CDR1 and CDR2: SNHLY, FYNNEI. DNA for the CDR3: TGTGCCAGCGGGACAGGGGGCGAGCAGTACTTC. Residues: CASGTGGEQYF.